One sample yielded the 22 T cell receptor beta chains listed below, sequenced in a study of graft-versus-host responses after intestinal transplantation. Repertoires were generated with immunoSEQ multiplex PCR, while TCRdb's copy carries only in-frame clones and drops some. The sample comprises 9,000 to 13,000 clones, roughly 92% of which are singletons, and roughly 3.7% rests with the top ten. The source was PBMCs, collected more than 40 days after intestinal transplantation. The source is a human patient who received an intestinal transplant, so some T cells may come from the graft donor.

The CDR3 nucleotides are TGTGCCAGCAGCACTAGCGGGGTTAAAGAGACCCAGTACTTC. Protein: CASSTSGVKETQYF. The chain recombines TRBV7-9 with TRBJ2-5; 10 nucleotides match TRBD2. CDR3 size: 14 residues. The V gene's germline CDR1 is SEHNR and CDR2 FQNEAQ (reference sequence). The ends lost 5 bases at V and 3 bases at J; junction bases unmatched: 3.

The chain recombines TRBV11-2 with TRBJ2-1; D gene ambiguous. Germline assignment: CDR1 SGHAT and CDR2 FQNNGV. V was shortened by 6 bases and J by 9 bases, with 21 bases between the two germline ends. The CDR3 totals 15 residues. CDR3 protein: CASRKRKWPTGEQFF. The CDR3 DNA sequence: TGTGCCAGCAGGAAAAGGAAATGGCCAACTGGTGAGCAGTTCTTC.

The rearrangement uses TRBV13 and TRBJ1-1, with TRBD1 as a possible D gene (6 bases). Trimming took off 1 base at V and 4 bases at J, with 10 bases between the two ends. Germline CDR1 and CDR2: PRHDT and FYEKMQ (reference sequence). This CDR3 has 14 amino acids. The CDR3 DNA is TGTGCCAGCAGCTTAGAACAGGGCGGCACTGAAGCTTTCTTT. It translates to CASSLEQGGTEAFF.

In DNA, the CDR3 is TGCAGTGCTAGCGACAGGGCCGAAGCTTTCTTT. Its protein is CSASDRAEAFF. The chain employs TRBV20-1 and TRBJ1-1; TRBD1 matches at 7 bases. In germline, CDR1 is DFQATT, CDR2 SNEGSKA (reference sequence). After removal of 3 bases from V and 8 bases from J, the junction contained 3 bases not matched to a gene. This CDR3 contains 11 residues.

This clone showed up just once. The rearrangement links TRBV9 to TRBJ2-5; 8 nucleotides align to TRBD2. V trimming: 4 bases; J trimming: 5 bases; junction bases outside the gene matches: 10. Germline V gene sequence: CDR1 SGDLS, CDR2 YYNGEE. The CDR3 has 15 residues. The CDR3 loop reads CASSLTPGGEETQYF. In nucleotides, the CDR3 is TGTGCCAGCAGCCTCACTCCGGGGGGGGAGGAGACCCAGTACTTC.

The chain carries TRBV7-9 and TRBJ2-1; D unclear. Between the trimmed V and J ends, which lost 5 bases and 0 bases, there was a span of 8 bases. Germline V CDR1 and CDR2: SEHNR, FQNEAQ (reference sequence). The CDR3 extends over 14 amino acids. The CDR3 bases are TGTGCCAGCAGCAAAGCTAGCTCCTACAATGAGCAGTTCTTC. Its protein is CASSKASSYNEQFF. Drawing the rest from reference TRBV7-9 and TRBJ2-1, the complete variable domain is DTGVSQNPRHKITKRGQNVTFRCDPISEHNRLYWYRQTLGQGPEFLTYFQNEAQLEKSRLLSDRFSAERPKGSFSTLEIQRTEQGDSAMYLCASSKASSYNEQFFGPGTRLTVL.

The chain uses TRBV19 and TRBJ2-3; D is perhaps TRBD1 (5 bases). The V and J ends lost 7 bases and 2 bases respectively, with 10 bases between them. CDR3 length: 13 residues. Germline V gene lookup returns CDR1 LNHDA and CDR2 SQIVND (reference sequence). In DNA, the CDR3 is TGTGCCAGTACCGCCAGGGTCACAGATACGCAGTATTTT. Translated, it gives CASTARVTDTQYF.

This clone was seen only once. The V and J genes are TRBV9 and TRBJ1-1; D might be TRBD1 (5 bases). Germline V gene lookup returns CDR1 SGDLS and CDR2 YYNGEE. The CDR3 length is 14 residues. V lost 7 bases, J lost 8 bases, and 21 bases lay in between. CDR3 nucleotides: TGTGCCAGCGCCCCGATAGGGGATAACAGGGAAGCTTTCTTT. It yields the protein CASAPIGDNREAFF.

The CDR3 here is CASSPGQVRTDTQYF. The DNA of the CDR3 is TGTGCCAGCAGCCCGGGACAGGTTCGCACAGATACGCAGTATTTT. V and J are TRBV5-6 and TRBJ2-3, with 8 nucleotides matching TRBD1. CDR1 and CDR2 (germline): SGHDT, YYEEEE. J was trimmed by 1 base and V by 4 bases; bases with no gene match: 5. The length of the CDR3 is 15 residues.

The chain joins TRBV2 to TRBJ1-2, with D perhaps TRBD1 (5 bases). V was pared by 3 bases and J by 7 bases, with 12 bases between. Germline V gives CDR1 SNHLY, CDR2 FYNNEI. The CDR3 runs 13 residues. In nucleotides, the CDR3 is TGTGCCAGCAGTGAGGGGCCCGGAGGTGGCTACACCTTC. Its translation is CASSEGPGGGYTF.

This rearrangement joins TRBV2 to TRBJ2-1, with D unclear. This CDR3 contains 12 residues. CDR1 and CDR2 (germline): SNHLY, FYNNEI. V was clipped by 8 bases and J by 5 bases, with 10 bases between them. The CDR3 nucleotides are TGTGCCAGCGGGCCATTAGACAATGAGCAGTTCTTC. This encodes CASGPLDNEQFF.

The chain employs TRBV7-2 and TRBJ1-1, with 7 bases aligning to TRBD1. V shed 4 bases and J 5 bases; nucleotides not matched to a gene: 10. Germline V CDR1 and CDR2: SGHTA, FQGNSA. The CDR3 contains 15 residues. Written as DNA, the CDR3 is TGTGCCAGCAGCTGGGACCGAGACAGGGTGACTGAAGCTTTCTTT. Its translation: CASSWDRDRVTEAFF.

This clone was observed once. The chain has TRBV15 and TRBJ2-3; unclear D gene. CDR1 and CDR2 (germline): LNHNV, YYDKDF (reference sequence). This CDR3 is built from 13 residues. With 8 bases removed from V and 3 bases from J, the gap between germline ends came to 12 bases. Here the CDR3 DNA reads TGTGCCACCGGGCCATATCCTACAGATACGCAGTATTTT. Amino acid sequence: CATGPYPTDTQYF. The complete variable domain, with remaining parts taken from reference TRBV15 and TRBJ2-3, reads DAMVIQNPRYQVTQFGKPVTLSCSQTLNHNVMYWYQQKSSQAPKLLFHYYDKDFNNEADTPDNFQSRRPNTSFCFLDIRSPGLGDTAMYLCATGPYPTDTQYFGPGTRLTVL.

V usage is TRBV5-1 and J usage is TRBJ1-2; perhaps TRBD1 as D (6 bases). The V end lost 3 bases, the J end lost 6 bases, and 21 bases lay between the germline ends. In germline, CDR1 is SGHRS, CDR2 YFSETQ. The CDR3 consists of 16 residues. The DNA for the CDR3 is TGCGCCAGCAGCTCGCAACCACAGGGTAAGGGCGATGGCTACACCTTC. It specifies CASSSQPQGKGDGYTF.

The chain recombines TRBV2 with TRBJ1-3; TRBD1 matches at 10 bases. The germline CDR1 and CDR2 sequences are SNHLY and FYNNEI. The V and J ends lost 8 bases and 0 bases, in that order; junction bases with no gene match: 4. The CDR3 sequence is 15 residues long. The chain's CDR3 is CASGTGAFSGNTIYF. The DNA of the CDR3 is TGTGCCAGCGGGACAGGGGCATTCTCTGGAAACACCATATATTTT.

The V and J genes are TRBV7-8 and TRBJ2-1, with 11 bases lining up with TRBD2. V lost 9 bases, J lost 9 bases, and 7 bases stayed unmatched. This CDR3 spans 13 amino acids. Germline V gene sequence: CDR1 SGHVS, CDR2 FQNEAQ. The CDR3 DNA reads TGTGCCAGTATAGCGGGGGGGCCGGGTGAGCAGTTCTTC. It encodes CASIAGGPGEQFF.

The count of this clone is one. The chain is built from TRBV11-2 and TRBJ1-4, with D possibly matching TRBD1 (5 bases). The V end lost 7 bases, the J end lost 5 bases, and 17 bases lay between the germline ends. There are 15 residues in the CDR3. The V gene's germline CDR1 is SGHAT and CDR2 FQNNGV. CDR3 bases: TGTGCCAGCACCCTCGGCGGGGCCAGAAATGAAAAACTGTTTTTT. Translation: CASTLGGARNEKLFF. Supplemented by reference TRBV11-2 and TRBJ1-4, the full variable domain reads EAGVAQSPRYKIIEKRQSVAFWCNPISGHATLYWYQQILGQGPKLLIQFQNNGVVDDSQLPKDRFSAERLKGVDSTLKIQPAKLEDSAVYLCASTLGGARNEKLFFGSGTQLSVL.

This CDR3 is CASSYANTEAFF. CDR3 DNA: TGTGCCAGCAGCTATGCGAACACTGAAGCTTTCTTT. V usage is TRBV7-9 and J usage is TRBJ1-1; D uncertain. The CDR3 consists of 12 residues. The V end lost 4 bases, the J end lost 1 base, and 4 bases lay between the germline ends. Germline-derived CDR1 and CDR2 are SEHNR and FQNEAQ (reference sequence).

The count of this clone is one. The rearrangement joins TRBV10-3 to TRBJ1-2; the D is unclear. This CDR3 contains 14 residues. Trimming stripped 2 bases from V and 0 bases from J, with 7 bases between. Germline V gene lookup returns CDR1 ENHRY and CDR2 SYGVKD. CDR3 sequence: CAISEPTSNYGYTF. Written as DNA, the CDR3 is TGTGCCATCAGTGAGCCGACCTCTAACTATGGCTACACCTTC.

This chain links TRBV5-6 with TRBJ2-1; TRBD1 matches 10 bases. The junction had 3 bases not matched to a gene; V was cut back by 5 bases and J by 7 bases. This CDR3 region has 13 residues. The germline V gene has CDR1 SGHDT and CDR2 YYEEEE. Here the CDR3 reads CASRGQGKNEQFF. As DNA, the CDR3 is TGTGCCAGCAGGGGACAGGGGAAAAATGAGCAGTTCTTC.

This chain uses TRBV2 with TRBJ2-1, with D perhaps assigned TRBD1 or TRBD2 (6 bases each). Germline V gives CDR1 SNHLY, CDR2 FYNNEI. The V end lost 3 bases, the J end lost 7 bases, and 10 bases lay between the germline ends. This CDR3 contains 13 residues. CDR3 in amino acids: CASSEPGANEQFF. The CDR3 nucleotides are TGTGCCAGCAGTGAGCCGGGGGCAAATGAGCAGTTCTTC.

The chain joins TRBV13 to TRBJ2-5; D perhaps matches TRBD2 (6 bases). CDR1 is PRHDT, CDR2 FYEKMQ, per germline (reference sequence). Trimming took 4 bases from V and 2 from J, leaving 14 bases between them. CDR3 length equals 15 residues. The CDR3 reads CASSSPGVGQETQYF. The CDR3 nucleotides read TGTGCCAGCAGCTCCCCGGGGGTGGGACAAGAGACCCAGTACTTC.